This is a list of T cell receptor beta chains from one sample in a study of blood T cells in healthy people across ages. From the 5' RACE reads, TCRdb called clonotypes with MiXCR, one entry per CDR3 protein. The repertoire has under 2 million distinct CDR3 sequences, 34% of them found once; the top ten carry about 11%. Sequencing was done on a sample of blood. Receptors originate from a woman aged 30 to 39 in good health. Both conserved end residues are part of each CDR3. The D gene is left open where the match is weak. Clone size is given for some rows only: seen once, a few or many times, or a class if the clone is expanded.

length,V,D,size,J,CDR3,DNA
14,TRBV4-1,-,-,TRBJ1-5,CASSQLYSNQPQHF,TGCGCCAGCAGCCAGTTGTATAGCAATCAGCCCCAGCATTTT
15,TRBV7-2,-,-,TRBJ1-2,CASSDREAPNYGYTF,TGTGCCAGCAGCGACCGGGAGGCACCCAACTATGGCTACACCTTC
15,TRBV9,TRBD2,-,TRBJ2-5,CASSQAGGAKETQYF,TGTGCCAGCAGCCAGGCGGGGGGGGCGAAAGAGACCCAGTACTTC
15,TRBV12-3/TRBV12-4,-,few,TRBJ2-4,CASSRRAPLGDIQYF,TGTGCCAGCAGCCGTCGGGCCCCGCTGGGAGACATTCAGTACTTC
15,TRBV4-1,TRBD1,-,TRBJ2-7,CASSHPRQGRREQYF,TGCGCCAGCAGCCACCCCCGACAGGGTCGTAGGGAGCAGTACTTC
16,TRBV7-9,TRBD1,few,TRBJ2-1,CASSSSGGDGLHEQFF,TGTGCCAGCAGCTCCTCAGGGGGTGATGGTCTGCATGAGCAGTTCTTC
15,TRBV20-1,-,-,TRBJ1-1,CSASIDFLTNTEAFF,TGCAGTGCTAGTATCGACTTCCTCACGAACACTGAAGCTTTCTTT
15,TRBV5-5,-,-,TRBJ2-2,CASSSVQGRTGELFF,TGTGCCAGCAGTTCAGTGCAGGGACGGACCGGGGAGCTGTTTTTT
16,TRBV28,-,few,TRBJ2-7,CASSPPRTAILYEQYF,TGTGCCAGCAGTCCCCCTCGGACGGCGATTCTCTACGAGCAGTACTTC
15,TRBV27,-,once,TRBJ1-2,CARSLNARRDYGYTF,TGTGCCCGCAGTTTAAATGCCAGGAGAGACTATGGCTACACCTTC
12,TRBV7-2,-,-,TRBJ2-3,CASSVGTDMQYF,TGTGCCAGCAGCGTGGGAACAGATATGCAGTATTTT
17,TRBV20-1,-,few,TRBJ2-1,CSARELRWTDQYNEQFF,TGCAGTGCTAGAGAGCTACGGTGGACAGACCAATACAATGAGCAGTTCTTC
18,TRBV3-1,TRBD2,once,TRBJ2-3,CASSQQPGLAGVTDTQYF,TGTGCCAGCAGCCAGCAACCGGGACTAGCGGGAGTAACTGATACGCAGTATTTT
14,TRBV29-1,TRBD2,few,TRBJ2-7,CSVEGWGRANEQYF,TGCAGCGTTGAGGGGTGGGGGAGGGCCAACGAGCAGTACTTC
14,TRBV7-2,TRBD2,-,TRBJ2-1,CASSFGGSVNEQFF,TGTGCCAGCAGCTTTGGCGGGAGCGTCAATGAGCAGTTCTTC
17,TRBV3-1,-,-,TRBJ2-2,CASSQEFVASHTGELFF,TGTGCCAGCAGCCAAGAATTTGTGGCTAGCCACACCGGGGAGCTGTTTTTT
14,TRBV5-5,-,-,TRBJ2-2,CASSLLGPAGELFF,TGTGCCAGCAGCTTACTCGGACCGGCCGGGGAGCTGTTTTTT
16,TRBV7-9,TRBD2,-,TRBJ2-3,CASSQVAGALTDTQYF,TGTGCCAGCAGCCAGGTAGCGGGGGCCCTGACGGATACGCAGTATTTT
17,TRBV27,-,-,TRBJ2-7,CASRSVPGDPSPLEQYF,TGTGCCAGCAGGTCAGTCCCAGGGGACCCTTCCCCCTTGGAGCAGTACTTC
11,TRBV2,-,-,TRBJ1-4,CASSDTEKLFF,TGTGCCAGCAGTGATACCGAAAAACTGTTTTTT
15,TRBV24-1,-,-,TRBJ2-1,CAVGDSRRSCNEQVF,TGTGCCGTCGGAGACAGTCGACGCTCCTGCAATGAGCAGGTCTTC
16,TRBV27,TRBD2,-,TRBJ2-3,CASSTKRGDVTDTQYF,TGTGCCAGCAGTACCAAGCGGGGCGACGTCACAGATACGCAGTATTTT
12,TRBV2,-,once,TRBJ2-7,CASKRETYEQYF,TGTGCCAGCAAGCGCGAAACCTACGAGCAGTACTTC
13,TRBV5-1,-,-,TRBJ1-1,CASSLDTVVGAFF,TGCGCCAGCAGCTTGGATACCGTCGTCGGAGCTTTCTTT
12,TRBV4-2,-,few,TRBJ2-3,CANSPTANTQYF,TGTGCCAACAGCCCAACCGCTAATACGCAGTATTTT
14,TRBV28,-,-,TRBJ1-6,CASTARQESSPLHF,TGTGCCAGCACCGCACGACAGGAATCTTCACCCCTCCACTTT
16,TRBV7-9,-,-,TRBJ2-1,CASSPSVSSSYNEQFF,TGTGCCAGCAGCCCTAGCGTATCAAGCTCCTACAATGAGCAGTTCTTC
15,TRBV6-6,TRBD1,-,TRBJ1-2,CASSRGTGGSYGYTF,TGTGCCAGCAGCCGAGGGACAGGGGGTAGCTATGGCTACACCTTC
12,TRBV29-1,-,many,TRBJ2-6,CSVGAGANVLTF,TGCAGCGTTGGGGCTGGGGCCAACGTCCTGACTTTC
14,TRBV20-1,TRBD2,few,TRBJ2-5,CSARGTAGVETQYF,TGCAGTGCTAGAGGGACAGCGGGGGTGGAGACCCAGTACTTC
13,TRBV20-1,-,-,TRBJ1-1,CSAREGGNAEAFF,TGCAGTGCTAGAGAGGGGGGGAACGCTGAAGCTTTCTTT
16,TRBV10-3,TRBD1,-,TRBJ1-1,CAISPLLDRANTEAFF,TGTGCCATCAGTCCCTTATTAGACAGGGCGAACACTGAAGCTTTCTTT
13,TRBV7-9,TRBD2,few,TRBJ2-3,CASSLDPSGGQYF,TGTGCCAGCAGCTTAGACCCCTCGGGGGGGCAGTATTTT
13,TRBV6-1,-,few,TRBJ1-2,CASSSRSFYGYTF,TGTGCCAGCAGTAGTCGGTCCTTCTATGGCTACACCTTC
17,TRBV5-1,-,few,TRBJ2-7,CASSLAAESVLSYEQYF,TGCGCCAGCAGCTTGGCCGCTGAGAGCGTCTTATCCTACGAGCAGTACTTC
14,TRBV9,-,-,TRBJ2-7,CASSVGQGWDEQYF,TGTGCCAGCAGCGTGGGCCAGGGGTGGGACGAGCAGTACTTC
14,TRBV7-6,-,few,TRBJ2-5,CASSSVLTGETQYF,TGTGCCAGCAGCTCCGTCCTAACGGGGGAGACCCAGTACTTC
15,TRBV4-1,-,-,TRBJ2-4,CASSQEVGGADIRYF,TGCGCCAGCAGCCAAGAAGTTGGCGGGGCGGACATTCGGTACTTC
15,TRBV5-1,-,-,TRBJ2-7,CASSLARGRYNEQYF,TGCGCCAGCAGCTTGGCGAGGGGGAGGTACAATGAGCAGTACTTC
14,TRBV20-1,-,-,TRBJ2-7,CSARDGHNRHEQYF,TGCAGTGCTAGAGATGGTCACAATAGACACGAGCAGTACTTC
15,TRBV2,-,-,TRBJ2-3,CASKLHLLGTDTQYF,TGTGCCAGCAAGCTTCACCTGCTAGGCACAGATACGCAGTATTTT
16,TRBV4-1,-,-,TRBJ2-1,CASSQGSGVDVNEQFF,TGCGCCAGCAGCCAAGGGTCTGGGGTTGATGTCAATGAGCAGTTCTTC
13,TRBV18,TRBD2,few,TRBJ2-5,CASSGLAAKTQYF,TGTGCCAGCTCGGGACTAGCGGCCAAGACCCAGTACTTC
15,TRBV18,-,-,TRBJ2-5,CASSPTFGNQETQYF,TGTGCCAGCTCGCCAACTTTTGGAAACCAAGAGACCCAGTACTTC
12,TRBV3-1,-,-,TRBJ2-5,CASSQSSGTQYF,TGTGCCAGCAGCCAATCGAGCGGGACCCAGTACTTC
16,TRBV7-8,-,-,TRBJ2-3,CASSFTGPRETDTQYF,TGTGCCAGCAGCTTTACGGGCCCTAGGGAGACAGATACGCAGTATTTT